The rows below give T cell receptor beta chains drawn from one sample of a study of cytomegalovirus exposure and HLA in healthy donors. Data came from immunoSEQ multiplex PCR; TCRdb stores just in-frame clones and leaves some out. The sample yields some 83,000 clones, around 94% seen once. Sequenced sample: PBMCs. These receptors were collected from a woman aged 18 to 35 in good health and CMV-seronegative. CDR3s include the opening cysteine and the closing phenylalanine or tryptophan. The D gene is left open where the match is weak. Expanded clones are given a class, and other clones once, few, many or no size at all.

v_gene: TRBV6-4; abundance: NA; j_gene: TRBJ1-2; d_gene: NA; CDR3aa: CASSQDRLDRGYTF; CDR3nt: TGTGCCAGCAGCCAAGACAGGTTAGATCGGGGCTACACCTTC
v_gene: TRBV5-4; abundance: once; j_gene: TRBJ2-6; d_gene: NA; CDR3aa: CASSPQLQGTGANVLTF; CDR3nt: TGTGCCAGCAGCCCACAACTACAGGGCACTGGGGCCAACGTCCTGACTTTC
v_gene: TRBV6-5; abundance: NA; j_gene: TRBJ1-1; d_gene: NA; CDR3aa: CASSYQGMNTEAFF; CDR3nt: TGTGCCAGCAGTTACCAGGGAATGAACACTGAAGCTTTCTTT
v_gene: TRBV19; abundance: NA; j_gene: TRBJ1-2; d_gene: TRBD1; CDR3aa: CASSIVQRTGAYGYTF; CDR3nt: TGTGCCAGTAGTATAGTTCAGCGGACAGGGGCTTATGGCTACACCTTC
v_gene: TRBV11-2; abundance: NA; j_gene: TRBJ2-1; d_gene: NA; CDR3aa: CASSRTPGGPSYNEQFF; CDR3nt: TGTGCCAGCAGCCGTACGCCCGGGGGGCCGTCCTACAATGAGCAGTTCTTC
v_gene: TRBV6-1; abundance: once; j_gene: TRBJ1-1; d_gene: TRBD1; CDR3aa: CASSLTGGMEAFF; CDR3nt: TGTGCCAGCAGCCTGACAGGGGGTATGGAAGCTTTCTTT
v_gene: TRBV7-2; abundance: NA; j_gene: TRBJ2-1; d_gene: TRBD2; CDR3aa: CASSLRLAGGPRDNEQFF; CDR3nt: TGTGCCAGCAGCTTAAGGCTAGCGGGGGGGCCGAGGGACAATGAGCAGTTCTTC
v_gene: TRBV18; abundance: NA; j_gene: TRBJ2-7; d_gene: TRBD1; CDR3aa: CASSPGQGPYEQYF; CDR3nt: TGTGCCAGCTCACCGGGACAGGGTCCCTACGAGCAGTACTTC
v_gene: TRBV12-5; abundance: NA; j_gene: TRBJ2-1; d_gene: TRBD2; CDR3aa: CASGLGTSVSEQFF; CDR3nt: TGTGCTAGTGGTTTAGGGACTAGCGTCAGTGAGCAGTTCTTC
v_gene: TRBV7-9; abundance: once; j_gene: TRBJ2-7; d_gene: NA; CDR3aa: CASAGYLDRSYEQYF; CDR3nt: TGTGCCAGCGCTGGGTATCTTGACAGGAGCTACGAGCAGTACTTC
v_gene: TRBV2; abundance: NA; j_gene: TRBJ2-7; d_gene: TRBD2; CDR3aa: CASSELGLAARSSYEQYF; CDR3nt: TGTGCCAGCAGTGAACTTGGGCTAGCGGCAAGGAGCTCCTACGAGCAGTACTTC
v_gene: TRBV6-1; abundance: NA; j_gene: TRBJ2-7; d_gene: TRBD1; CDR3aa: CASSGHRGYEQYF; CDR3nt: TGTGCCAGCAGTGGGCACAGGGGATACGAGCAGTACTTC
v_gene: TRBV5-4; abundance: NA; j_gene: TRBJ1-1; d_gene: NA; CDR3aa: CASSPQTVNTEAFF; CDR3nt: TGTGCCAGCAGCCCACAGACAGTGAACACTGAAGCTTTCTTT
v_gene: TRBV6-5; abundance: NA; j_gene: TRBJ1-6; d_gene: NA; CDR3aa: CASSYSGRTGSPLHF; CDR3nt: TGTGCCAGCAGTTACTCAGGCAGGACTGGTTCACCCCTCCACTTT